What follows are 8 T cell receptor beta chains derived from one specimen sequenced in a study of a mutant IDH1 vaccine in newly diagnosed glioma. The time point is: week 35, safety follow-up. The investigators gave 300 ug of mutant IDH1 20-mer peptide in each vaccine dose, together with topical imiquimod. Sequencing was performed with immunoSEQ multiplex PCR; in TCRdb, only in-frame clones are kept and a portion is missing. This table holds some 48,000 clones, around 80% found once. Their recognized antigens are unknown. The sample consisted of PBMCs, taken from a glioma patient whose treatment included an IDH1 peptide vaccine. The receptor set was obtained from a man aged 35 to 55 with glioma.

The sample holds a few counts of this clone. CDR3 sequence reads: CASSQIWTGASEAFF. As DNA, the CDR3 is TGCGCCAGCAGCCAGATTTGGACAGGGGCTTCCGAAGCTTTCTTT. V is TRBV4-1 and J is TRBJ1-1, with 9 bases identical to TRBD1. The germline V gene has CDR1 MGHRA and CDR2 YSYEKL. Trimming removed 3 bases from V and 8 bases from J; junction bases left unmatched: 10. The CDR3 is 15 amino acids.

The chain combines TRBV4-1 with TRBJ2-7; 11 nucleotides match TRBD1. The CDR3 sequence is 16 residues long. Germline values: CDR1 MGHRA, CDR2 YSYEKL. J gave up 4 bases and V 4 bases, and 9 bases lay outside the gene matches. This chain's CDR3 is CASSPDPGQGAYEQYF. The CDR3 DNA reads as TGCGCCAGCAGCCCGGACCCTGGACAGGGGGCGTACGAGCAGTACTTC.

The J gene is TRBJ2-7, the V gene TRBV6-1; the match to TRBD1 covers 10 bases. The CDR3 consists of 14 residues. Germline V gene data show CDR1 as MNHNS and CDR2 as SASEGT. The V gene end was trimmed by 7 bases and the J gene end by 11 bases; junction bases not matched to a gene: 14. The CDR3, as DNA: TGTGCCAGCAAATTTGCCGGGACAGGGGATCAGGAGTACTTC. Encoded protein: CASKFAGTGDQEYF.

This chain uses TRBV5-1 with TRBJ2-5, with 10 bases matching TRBD1. This CDR3 comprises 14 residues. The V and J ends lost 5 bases and 3 bases, in that order; junction bases with no gene match: 4. Germline V gene lookup returns CDR1 SGHRS and CDR2 YFSETQ. CDR3 sequence reads: CASSHGTGEETQYF. CDR3 DNA: TGCGCCAGCAGTCACGGGACAGGGGAAGAGACCCAGTACTTC. Full variable domain (missing parts from reference TRBV5-1 and TRBJ2-5): KAGVTQTPRYLIKTRGQQVTLSCSPISGHRSVSWYQQTPGQGLQFLFEYFSETQRNKGNFPGRFSGRQFSNSRSEMNVSTLELGDSALYLCASSHGTGEETQYFGPGTRLLVL.

This clone was counted a few times. The chain links TRBV19 to TRBJ2-3; D gene uncertain. The CDR3 is made up of 11 amino acids. CDR1 and CDR2 from the germline V gene are LNHDA and SQIVND (reference sequence). Trimming cost V 2 bases and J 6 bases, with 3 bases left between them. CDR3 sequence reads: CASSIRDTQYF. The CDR3 DNA is TGTGCCAGTAGTATACGGGATACGCAGTATTTT.

V is TRBV2 and J is TRBJ2-2; TRBD1 matches at 7 bases. This CDR3 is built from 13 residues. Per the germline V gene, CDR1 is SNHLY and CDR2 is FYNNEI. The trim removed 4 bases at V and 8 bases at J, leaving 4 bases unmatched. The chain's CDR3 is CASSGQGWGELFF. The CDR3 region has the DNA TGTGCCAGCAGTGGACAGGGCTGGGGGGAGCTGTTTTTT. Variable domain in full (rest from reference TRBV2 and TRBJ2-2): EPEVTQTPSHQVTQMGQEVILRCVPISNHLYFYWYRQILGQKVEFLVSFYNNEISEKSEIFDDQFSVERPDGSNFTLKIRSTKLEDSAMYFCASSGQGWGELFFGEGSRLTVL.

V gene TRBV2 combines with J gene TRBJ1-1; D unclear. Per the germline V gene, CDR1 is SNHLY and CDR2 is FYNNEI. The germline V and J ends were trimmed by 3 bases and 3 bases, with 8 bases remaining between them. The CDR3 is 13 residues long. The CDR3 spells CASSDWSYTEAFF. Written as DNA, the CDR3 is TGTGCCAGCAGTGACTGGAGTTACACTGAAGCTTTCTTT.

Only a few counts were recorded for this clone. In the same sample, other DNA sequences code for this CDR3. The gene calls are TRBV11-3 and TRBJ1-1; D is unclear. This CDR3 comprises 16 residues. Germline V gives CDR1 SGHNT, CDR2 YENEEA. Trimming removed 0 bases from V and 1 base from J, with 12 bases in between. As DNA, the CDR3 is TGTGCCAGCAGCTTAGATGGTCGGGGAGGGAACACTGAAGCTTTCTTT. This sequence encodes CASSLDGRGGNTEAFF. The full variable domain, with the rest looked up from reference TRBV11-3 and TRBJ1-1, is EAGVVQSPRYKIIEKKQPVAFWCNPISGHNTLYWYLQNLGQGPELLIRYENEEAVDDSQLPKDRFSAERLKGVDSTLKIQPAELGDSAVYLCASSLDGRGGNTEAFFGQGTRLTVV.